This T cell receptor beta chain appears in the sequencing data of a study of T-cell reconstitution after alpha-beta-depleted transplantation in children. The library targeted TCRbeta and was prepared with unique molecular identifiers. TCRdb reprocessed the PCR reads via MiXCR and lists one record per CDR3 protein. The table records 150,000 to 200,000 distinct CDR3 sequences, around 6.8% of them present only once. This clonotype was seen a few times. This CDR3 contains 13 residues. Germline CDR1 and CDR2: SGHRS and YFSETQ. Deletions cut 3 bases from V and 4 bases from J, with 10 bases between. The sample was PBMCs from the stem cell graft donor, taken from the stem cell graft. The clonotype comes from a human donor who donated a stem cell graft to a child with Wiskott-Aldrich syndrome. The V and J genes are TRBV5-1 and TRBJ1-1; D unclear. CDR3 nucleotide sequence: TGCGCCAGCAGCTCACAAGTGGGCACTGAAGCTTTCTTT. Its protein product is CASSSQVGTEAFF.